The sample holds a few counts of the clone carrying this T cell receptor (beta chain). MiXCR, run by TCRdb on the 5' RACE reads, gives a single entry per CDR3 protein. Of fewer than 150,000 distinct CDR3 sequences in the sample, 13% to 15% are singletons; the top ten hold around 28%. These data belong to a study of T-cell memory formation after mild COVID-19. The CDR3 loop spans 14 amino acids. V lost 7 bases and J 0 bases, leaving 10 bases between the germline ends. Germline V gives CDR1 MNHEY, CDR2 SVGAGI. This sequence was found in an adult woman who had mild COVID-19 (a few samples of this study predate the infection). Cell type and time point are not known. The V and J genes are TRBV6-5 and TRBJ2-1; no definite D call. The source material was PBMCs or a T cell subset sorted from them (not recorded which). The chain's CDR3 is CASNPISSYNEQFF. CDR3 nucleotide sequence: TGTGCCAGCAACCCCATTAGCTCCTACAATGAGCAGTTCTTC.